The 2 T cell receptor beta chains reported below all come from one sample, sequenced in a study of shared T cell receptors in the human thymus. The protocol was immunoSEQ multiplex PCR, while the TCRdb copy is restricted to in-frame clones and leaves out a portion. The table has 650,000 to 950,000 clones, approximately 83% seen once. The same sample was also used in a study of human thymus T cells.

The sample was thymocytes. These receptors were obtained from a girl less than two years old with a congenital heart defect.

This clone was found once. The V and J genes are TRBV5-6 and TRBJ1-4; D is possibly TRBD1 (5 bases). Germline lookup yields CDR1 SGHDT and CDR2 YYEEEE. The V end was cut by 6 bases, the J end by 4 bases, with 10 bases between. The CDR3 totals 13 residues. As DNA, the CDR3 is TGTGCCAGCACAGGGCGAAATAATGAAAAACTGTTTTTT. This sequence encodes CASTGRNNEKLFF. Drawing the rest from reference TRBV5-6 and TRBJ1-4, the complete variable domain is DAGVTQSPTHLIKTRGQQVTLRCSPKSGHDTVSWYQQALGQGPQFIFQYYEEEERQRGNFPDRFSGHQFPNYSSELNVNALLLGDSALYLCASTGRNNEKLFFGSGTQLSVL.

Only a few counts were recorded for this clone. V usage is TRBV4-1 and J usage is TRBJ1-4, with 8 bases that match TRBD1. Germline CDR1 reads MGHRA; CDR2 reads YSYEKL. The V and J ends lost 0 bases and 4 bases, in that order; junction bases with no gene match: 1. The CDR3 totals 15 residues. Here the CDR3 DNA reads TGCGCCAGCAGCCAAGATGACAGGGGTAATGAAAAACTGTTTTTT. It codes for CASSQDDRGNEKLFF.